Listed below are T cell receptor beta chains from one sample, sequenced in a study of T cells in Graves' hyperthyroidism and ophthalmopathy. From the multiplex PCR reads, TCRdb called clonotypes with MiXCR, one entry per CDR3 protein. The table records about 560,000 distinct CDR3 sequences, 16% of them present only once. Sample: blood. All receptors come from a woman aged 18-29 years with Graves' hyperthyroidism. CDR3s include the opening cysteine and the closing phenylalanine or tryptophan. D genes are given only for firm matches. Clone size appears in some rows only: once, few, many, or a class for an expanded clone.

size: .; J: TRBJ2-7; D: TRBD2; V: TRBV29-1; CDR3: CSVRTGGGYEQYF; DNA: TGCAGCGTACGGACGGGGGGTGGCTACGAGCAGTACTTC
size: many; J: TRBJ1-3; D: .; V: TRBV30; CDR3: CAWGQNTIYF; DNA: TGTGCCTGGGGCCAGAACACCATATATTTT
size: .; J: TRBJ2-7; D: TRBD2; V: TRBV7-9; CDR3: CASSLSRGSNEQYF; DNA: TGTGCCAGCAGCTTATCGCGGGGGAGTAACGAGCAGTACTTC
size: many; J: TRBJ2-1; D: TRBD2; V: TRBV6-1; CDR3: CASRARGLAENNEQFF; DNA: TGTGCCAGCAGGGCCCGGGGACTAGCGGAGAACAATGAGCAGTTCTTC
size: .; J: TRBJ2-1; D: TRBD2; V: TRBV4-3; CDR3: CASSQGRRTSETYEQFF; DNA: TGCGCCAGCAGCCAAGGTAGGAGGACTAGCGAAACATATGAGCAGTTCTTC
size: .; J: TRBJ1-5; D: TRBD1; V: TRBV27; CDR3: CASSPGGRGSNQPQHF; DNA: TGTGCCAGCAGTCCAGGGGGAAGGGGCAGCAATCAGCCCCAGCATTTT
size: few; J: TRBJ1-3; D: .; V: TRBV6-5; CDR3: CASSYSTVGNTIYF; DNA: TGTGCCAGCAGTTACTCAACCGTTGGAAACACCATATATTTT
size: few; J: TRBJ1-2; D: .; V: TRBV6-5; CDR3: CASSYSRGPGYTF; DNA: TGTGCCAGCAGTTACTCGAGAGGGCCCGGCTACACCTTC
size: .; J: TRBJ2-3; D: TRBD2; V: TRBV3-1; CDR3: CASSQAGEAGDRWGTDTQYF; DNA: TGTGCCAGCAGCCAAGCGGGAGAAGCGGGAGATCGGTGGGGAACAGATACGCAGTATTTT
size: .; J: TRBJ2-6; D: TRBD2; V: TRBV10-3; CDR3: CAISESTSGGAPGANVLTF; DNA: TGTGCCATCAGTGAGTCGACCAGCGGGGGGGCTCCCGGGGCCAACGTCCTGACTTTC
size: few; J: TRBJ2-5; D: .; V: TRBV6-5; CDR3: CASSYSTQGGRRETQYF; DNA: TGTGCCAGCAGTTACTCGACCCAAGGGGGGAGAAGGGAGACCCAGTACTTC
size: many; J: TRBJ2-5; D: .; V: TRBV20-1; CDR3: CSASKAGPETQYF; DNA: TGCAGTGCTAGTAAGGCGGGGCCGGAGACCCAGTACTTC
size: .; J: TRBJ2-2; D: .; V: TRBV2; CDR3: CASSELAPGELFF; DNA: TGTGCCAGCAGTGAACTCGCTCCCGGGGAGCTGTTTTTT
size: many; J: TRBJ2-7; D: TRBD2; V: TRBV5-1; CDR3: CASSLARLAGVGEQYF; DNA: TGCGCCAGCAGCTTGGCCCGACTAGCGGGAGTAGGCGAGCAGTACTTC
size: many; J: TRBJ2-1; D: .; V: TRBV28; CDR3: CASSFSGKLKFF; DNA: TGTGCCAGCAGTTTTTCGGGGAAGTTAAAGTTCTTC
size: .; J: TRBJ1-1; D: TRBD1; V: TRBV29-1; CDR3: CSVIEGARRAFF; DNA: TGCAGCGTTATCGAGGGGGCGCGGCGGGCTTTCTTT
size: many; J: TRBJ2-3; D: TRBD2; V: TRBV7-2; CDR3: CASSSRDYTDTQYF; DNA: TGTGCCAGCAGCTCCCGGGACTACACAGATACGCAGTATTTT
size: few; J: TRBJ2-7; D: .; V: TRBV7-9; CDR3: CASSAGGPPYEQYF; DNA: TGTGCCAGCAGCGCTGGGGGTCCACCCTACGAGCAGTACTTC
size: many; J: TRBJ2-3; D: .; V: TRBV3-1; CDR3: CASSPGPTQYF; DNA: TGTGCCAGCAGCCCCGGACCAACGCAGTATTTT
size: many; J: TRBJ2-7; D: TRBD2; V: TRBV6-1; CDR3: CASGQTSGYYEQYF; DNA: TGTGCCAGCGGACAAACTAGCGGGTACTACGAGCAGTACTTC
size: many; J: TRBJ1-5; D: TRBD1; V: TRBV3-1; CDR3: CASSQDSVTGASNQPQHF; DNA: TGTGCCAGCAGCCAAGATTCCGTGACAGGGGCTAGCAATCAGCCCCAGCATTTT
size: many; J: TRBJ2-7; D: .; V: TRBV6-1; CDR3: CASSSHRTTNSYEQYF; DNA: TGTGCCAGCAGTTCCCATCGGACAACCAACTCCTACGAGCAGTACTTC
size: many; J: TRBJ2-3; D: .; V: TRBV6-6; CDR3: CASSYRAVSTDTQYF; DNA: TGTGCCAGCAGTTACAGGGCAGTTAGCACAGATACGCAGTATTTT
size: .; J: TRBJ2-2; D: TRBD1; V: TRBV19; CDR3: CASTLDRANTGELFF; DNA: TGTGCCAGTACCCTGGACAGGGCGAACACCGGGGAGCTGTTTTTT
size: many; J: TRBJ2-7; D: .; V: TRBV24-1; CDR3: CATSDSEAYHDKQYF; DNA: TGTGCCACCAGTGATTCGGAGGCCTACCACGACAAGCAGTACTTC
size: few; J: TRBJ2-2; D: .; V: TRBV19; CDR3: CASIGSSAIANTGELFF; DNA: TGTGCCAGTATCGGTTCGTCGGCTATAGCGAACACCGGGGAGCTGTTTTTT
size: .; J: TRBJ2-7; D: .; V: TRBV10-2; CDR3: CASSEGGLAYEQYF; DNA: TGCGCCAGCAGTGAGGGGGGATTGGCCTACGAGCAGTACTTC
size: many; J: TRBJ2-7; D: TRBD1; V: TRBV12-3/TRBV12-4; CDR3: CASNEPGQGSEQYF; DNA: TGTGCCAGCAACGAACCGGGACAGGGATCCGAGCAGTACTTC
size: many; J: TRBJ2-7; D: .; V: TRBV3-1; CDR3: CASSQKTVRYEQYF; DNA: TGTGCCAGCAGCCAAAAGACCGTCAGGTACGAGCAGTACTTC
size: few; J: TRBJ2-1; D: TRBD2; V: TRBV4-3; CDR3: CASSQEPAGGPYNEQFF; DNA: TGCGCCAGCAGCCAAGAACCAGCGGGGGGGCCCTACAATGAGCAGTTCTTC
size: .; J: TRBJ1-1; D: .; V: TRBV30; CDR3: CAWSVIAGGNTEAFF; DNA: TGTGCCTGGAGTGTAATTGCCGGAGGAAACACTGAAGCTTTCTTT
size: many; J: TRBJ2-2; D: .; V: TRBV12-5; CDR3: CASGLVLNTGELFF; DNA: TGTGCTAGTGGTTTGGTTCTGAACACCGGGGAGCTGTTTTTT
size: .; J: TRBJ2-7; D: TRBD2; V: TRBV12-3/TRBV12-4; CDR3: CASSHSSGGHSYEQYF; DNA: TGTGCCAGCAGTCATTCTAGCGGGGGGCACTCCTACGAGCAGTACTTC
size: many; J: TRBJ2-1; D: TRBD2; V: TRBV6-2/TRBV6-3; CDR3: CASSYRTTSGRVFRYNEQFF; DNA: TGTGCCAGCAGTTACAGGACGACTAGCGGGAGGGTTTTTCGGTACAATGAGCAGTTCTTC